This T cell receptor (beta chain) was found in a study of blood T cells in healthy people across ages. A sample-barcoded 5' primer and a J-beta primer mix were used in a second PCR of roughly 6 to 12 cycles. TCRdb recomputed calls from the 5' RACE reads with MiXCR, one row per CDR3 protein. The table records about 1,800,000 distinct CDR3 sequences, 28% of them present only once. At least 6 million PBMCs were isolated per sample. The CDR3 is 14 residues long. The V gene's germline CDR1 is SQVTM and CDR2 ANQGSEA. Broader study findings: Per million T cells, TCR beta diversity dropped roughly linearly as age increased. Comparison with aged donors showed that long-lived donors had more naive CD4+ cells and higher diversity.

For this clonotype: Its target is unknown. A much larger clone differs by one base, so this may be a read error.

Sequenced input: blood. V gene TRBV29-1 combines with J gene TRBJ2-3; 10 nucleotides align to TRBD1. The source is a woman aged 25 to 39 in good health. The CDR3 nucleotides are TGCGGCGCCGAAAGGACAGGGGGTTCAGATACGCAGTATTTT. Translating it yields CGAERTGGSDTQYF.